Listed below are T cell receptor beta chains from one sample, sequenced in a study of blood T cell repertoires in COVID-19. Only in-frame clones appear in the TCRdb table, and some are missing; sequencing was by immunoSEQ multiplex PCR. The sample carries about 96,000 clones, about 88% recorded once. The source material was peripheral blood. The receptors stem from a woman aged 60-70 years with acute or convalescent COVID-19. CDR3s include the opening cysteine and the closing phenylalanine or tryptophan. D genes are given only for firm matches. Part of the rows lack a size; the others show once, few, many or a class for expanded clones.

d_call clone_size j_call v_call cdr3_aa cdr3_nt
NA NA TRBJ2-2 TRBV27 CASSLAGGTGELFF TGTGCCAGCAGTTTGGCAGGGGGGACCGGGGAGCTGTTTTTT
TRBD1 once TRBJ1-2 TRBV28 CASSVGTGGYGYTF TGTGCCAGCAGTGTCGGGACAGGGGGATATGGCTACACCTTC
NA NA TRBJ2-1 TRBV5-4 CASSLAGAYNEQFF TGTGCCAGCAGCTTGGCGGGGGCCTACAATGAGCAGTTCTTC
NA NA TRBJ2-1 TRBV6-5 CASSWTSSSYNEQFF TGTGCCAGCAGCTGGACTTCCAGCTCCTACAATGAGCAGTTCTTC
TRBD1 NA TRBJ1-2 TRBV28 CASSPHQNRGNGYTF TGTGCCAGCAGTCCTCACCAAAACAGGGGCAATGGCTACACCTTC
TRBD1 NA TRBJ1-1 TRBV6-2/TRBV6-3 CASSYRQGLEAFF TGTGCCAGCAGTTACCGACAGGGGCTTGAAGCTTTCTTT
NA few TRBJ1-6 TRBV10-3 CAISRTAGVENSPLHF TGTGCCATCTCCCGAACGGCCGGGGTTGAGAATTCACCCCTCCACTTT
NA NA TRBJ2-3 TRBV7-3 CASSRRGAAGTDTQYF TGTGCCAGCAGCCGCCGGGGGGCCGCGGGCACAGATACGCAGTATTTT
TRBD1 NA TRBJ1-3 TRBV3-1/TRBV3-2 CASSLISTGENTIYF TGTGCCAGCAGCCTGATCTCGACAGGGGAAAACACCATATATTTT
TRBD1 NA TRBJ2-2 TRBV18 CASSPPLGTGGAFGELFF TGTGCCAGCTCACCACCCCTTGGGACAGGGGGTGCCTTCGGGGAGCTGTTTTTT
NA NA TRBJ1-1 TRBV12-3/TRBV12-4 CASSLTGTEAFF TGTGCCAGCAGTTTAACAGGGACTGAAGCTTTCTTT
TRBD1 NA TRBJ2-3 TRBV5-1 CASSMGQVYDTQYF TGCGCCAGCAGCATGGGACAGGTCTACGATACGCAGTATTTT
TRBD2 NA TRBJ2-3 TRBV9 CASSVDLAATQYF TGTGCCAGCAGCGTTGACCTAGCGGCTACGCAGTATTTT
TRBD2 NA TRBJ2-7 TRBV5-1 CASSWAGVTYEQYF TGCGCCAGCAGCTGGGCGGGGGTGACCTACGAGCAGTACTTC
NA NA TRBJ2-3 TRBV5-1 CASSDGAGPDTQYF TGCGCCAGCAGCGACGGCGCGGGGCCAGATACGCAGTATTTT
TRBD1 NA TRBJ2-1 TRBV28 CASSLWDRGVNEQFF TGTGCCAGCAGTTTATGGGACAGGGGAGTTAATGAGCAGTTCTTC
NA once TRBJ1-2 TRBV5-1 CASSLSRQDGYTF TGCGCCAGCAGTTTAAGCCGCCAGGATGGCTACACCTTC
TRBD2 NA TRBJ2-3 TRBV28 CASLGLAGILSTDTQYF TGTGCCAGCCTCGGTCTAGCGGGTATCCTAAGCACAGATACGCAGTATTTT
NA NA TRBJ2-3 TRBV4-1 CASSQDGTESDTQYF TGCGCCAGCAGCCAAGATGGCACGGAGTCAGATACGCAGTATTTT
NA NA TRBJ1-5 TRBV28 CASSAPSTGWNQPQHF TGTGCCAGCAGTGCCCCATCGACAGGCTGGAATCAGCCCCAGCATTTT
NA NA TRBJ2-7 TRBV6-5 CASSYRPESYEQYF TGTGCCAGCAGTTACAGGCCGGAGTCCTACGAGCAGTACTTC
TRBD1 NA TRBJ1-6 TRBV6-1 CASSEPGQGSAPLHF TGTGCCAGCAGTGAACCGGGACAGGGGAGCGCACCCCTCCACTTT
TRBD2 NA TRBJ2-7 TRBV6-5 CASKDSGDFYEQYF TGTGCCAGCAAGGATAGCGGGGATTTCTACGAGCAGTACTTC
TRBD1 few TRBJ1-2 TRBV29-1 CSAGQGANYGYTF TGCAGCGCGGGACAGGGGGCAAACTATGGCTACACCTTC
TRBD2 NA TRBJ2-1 TRBV4-1 CASSQDLAGGLNEQFF TGCGCCAGCAGCCAAGATCTAGCGGGGGGGCTCAATGAGCAGTTCTTC
NA NA TRBJ1-1 TRBV3-1/TRBV3-2 CASSPGHYNTEAFF TGTGCCAGCAGCCCGGGACACTACAACACTGAAGCTTTCTTT
TRBD2 once TRBJ2-1 TRBV6-2/TRBV6-3 CASSHAASGEQFF TGTGCCAGCAGCCACGCCGCTAGCGGTGAGCAGTTCTTC
NA NA TRBJ1-4 TRBV28 CASSWATGSPNEKLFF TGTGCCAGCAGTTGGGCTACCGGGAGCCCTAATGAAAAACTGTTTTTT
TRBD1 NA TRBJ2-3 TRBV5-1 CASSLLTGYRLDTQYF TGCGCCAGCAGCTTGTTGACAGGGTATAGGTTGGATACGCAGTATTTT
TRBD2 NA TRBJ2-5 TRBV11-2 CASSLREWRESETQYF TGTGCCAGCAGCTTAAGGGAGTGGCGGGAGTCAGAGACCCAGTACTTC
NA NA TRBJ2-3 TRBV7-2 CASSLQSRNTDTQYF TGTGCCAGCAGCTTACAGTCGCGGAACACAGATACGCAGTATTTT
TRBD1 NA TRBJ1-2 TRBV19 CASSGTGNYGYTF TGTGCCAGTAGTGGGACAGGGAACTATGGCTACACCTTC
TRBD1 few TRBJ1-2 TRBV20-1 CSAADRGGYTF TGCAGTGCCGCGGACAGGGGCGGCTACACCTTC
TRBD1 NA TRBJ2-1 TRBV28 CASSLAVHPGQGFF TGTGCCAGCAGTTTAGCGGTACATCCGGGACAGGGGTTCTTC
TRBD1 NA TRBJ1-3 TRBV10-2 CASKTGNSGNTIYF TGCGCCAGTAAGACAGGGAACTCTGGAAACACCATATATTTT
NA once TRBJ1-4 TRBV27 CASSSITTNEKLFF TGTGCCAGCAGCTCTATTACTACTAATGAAAAACTGTTTTTT
NA NA TRBJ1-5 TRBV7-2 CASSLVLGGAGNQPQHF TGTGCCAGCAGCTTAGTTCTAGGGGGGGCTGGAAATCAGCCCCAGCATTTT
TRBD1 NA TRBJ1-2 TRBV19 CASSTTGWLTYGYTF TGTGCCAGTAGTACGACAGGGTGGTTAACATATGGCTACACCTTC
NA NA TRBJ1-3 TRBV2 CASRRGGGGNTIYF TGTGCCAGCAGACGAGGGGGTGGTGGAAACACCATATATTTT
TRBD1 NA TRBJ1-3 TRBV18 CASLPPGQGTSGNTIYF TGTGCCAGCCTGCCACCGGGACAGGGAACCTCTGGAAACACCATATATTTT
NA NA TRBJ2-5 TRBV5-1 CASSPEGGHLETQYF TGCGCCAGCAGCCCGGAGGGGGGGCATCTGGAGACCCAGTACTTC
TRBD1 NA TRBJ2-7 TRBV19 CASSLGQGDEQYF TGTGCCAGTAGTTTGGGACAGGGGGACGAGCAGTACTTC
NA many TRBJ1-6 TRBV4-3 CASSPSRGPVVRSPLHF TGCGCCAGCAGCCCTTCCAGGGGTCCGGTCGTCCGTTCACCCCTCCACTTT
TRBD1 NA TRBJ1-3 TRBV11-2 CASSPGQVSGNTIYF TGTGCCAGCAGCCCCGGACAGGTTTCTGGAAACACCATATATTTT
NA NA TRBJ1-2 TRBV28 CASSFAGYGYTF TGTGCCAGCAGTTTCGCGGGGTATGGCTACACCTTC
NA NA TRBJ2-3 TRBV7-2 CASSLPGSGALNTQYF TGTGCCAGCAGCTTACCTGGTTCGGGAGCCTTAAATACGCAGTATTTT
TRBD2 NA TRBJ2-1 TRBV11-3 CASSYSGGANNEQFF TGTGCCAGCAGCTACAGCGGGGGGGCCAACAATGAGCAGTTCTTC